Listed here is a single TCR beta chain. These data belong to a study of CD8 T cells in Susac syndrome. Random hexamers were used to reverse transcribe an amount of roughly 0.5 to 1 ug RNA. TCRdb reanalysed the immunoSEQ multiplex PCR reads using MiXCR and keeps one entry per CDR3 protein. The sample comprises about 180,000 distinct CDR3 sequences, roughly 95% of which are singletons, and 0.15% to 0.2% rests with the top ten. The CDR3 is made up of 17 amino acids. Germline CDR1 reads MNHEY; CDR2 reads SMNVEV (reference sequence). V was shortened by 0 bases and J by 3 bases, with 15 bases between the two germline ends.

The clonotype comes from a human donor with multiple sclerosis. The sequencing sample was made of CD8+ T cells from PBMCs. The chain recombines TRBV27 with TRBJ2-1, with a possible D match to TRBD1 (5 bases). Here the CDR3 DNA reads TGTGCCAGCAGTTTATCGTTTCGTGACAGTCTCTACAATGAGCAGTTCTTC. Translated: CASSLSFRDSLYNEQFF.